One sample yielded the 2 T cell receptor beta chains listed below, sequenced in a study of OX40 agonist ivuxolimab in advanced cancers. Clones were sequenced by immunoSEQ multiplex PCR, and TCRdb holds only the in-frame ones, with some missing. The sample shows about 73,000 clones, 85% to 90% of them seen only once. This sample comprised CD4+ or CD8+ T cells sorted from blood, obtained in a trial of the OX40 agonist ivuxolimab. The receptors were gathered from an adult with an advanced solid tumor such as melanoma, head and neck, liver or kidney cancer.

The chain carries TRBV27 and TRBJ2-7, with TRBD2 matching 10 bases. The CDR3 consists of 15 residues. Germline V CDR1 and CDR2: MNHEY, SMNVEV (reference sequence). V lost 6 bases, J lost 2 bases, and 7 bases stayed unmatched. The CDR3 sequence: CASSVGTSVAYEQYF. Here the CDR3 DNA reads TGTGCCAGCAGCGTTGGGACTAGCGTGGCCTACGAGCAGTACTTC.

CDR3 nucleotides: TGTGCCAGCAGCGTAGCTACGGGCGTGGGCTACGAGCAGTACTTC. Its protein is CASSVATGVGYEQYF. The genes are TRBV9 and TRBJ2-7; D not certain. The CDR3 has 15 residues. The V gene's germline CDR1 is SGDLS and CDR2 YYNGEE. Trimming stripped 0 bases from V and 3 bases from J, with 13 bases between.